This paragraph covers one TCR beta chain sequence. Its antigen is undetermined. This specimen belongs to a study of T cells in tumors after PD-1 blockade. Study background: During anti-PD-1 treatment, some patients continued daily vismodegib 150 mg. Mean per blood sample: some 100,000 templates (roughly 22,000-257,772), roughly 34,000 unique clonotypes.

Study-level points and caveats: Blood contained about 45% of the tumor's TCR clonotypes.

Data came from immunoSEQ multiplex PCR; TCRdb stores just in-frame clones and leaves some out. This sample yields 61,000 or so clones, of which roughly 75% are seen a single time; around an eighth belongs to the top ten. The sample consisted of PBMCs, taken before anti-PD-1 treatment. The receptor comes from a human donor with basal cell carcinoma.

CDR3 in DNA: TGTGCCAGCAGCTTTAGTCAGGGGTGGACTGGGGCCAACGTCCTGACTTTC. It encodes CASSFSQGWTGANVLTF. V usage is TRBV13 and J usage is TRBJ2-6; a possible D gene is TRBD1 (6 bases). The CDR3 spans 17 residues. Deletions cut 3 bases from V and 2 bases from J, with 14 bases between. Germline V gives CDR1 PRHDT, CDR2 FYEKMQ (reference sequence).